Sequencing of this T cell receptor beta chain was carried out in a study of cytomegalovirus exposure and HLA in healthy donors. Study outcomes and limitations: In a later analysis, a genetic analysis reported fewer productive-TCR N-insertions in an Asian-associated ancestry cluster than the cohort average.

Regarding this clone: The antigen is undetermined.

CDR3 length equals 15 residues. V lost 3 bases, J lost 1 base, and 1 base stayed unmatched. CDR1 is LNHDA, CDR2 SQIVND, per germline (reference sequence). PCR used 60 Vbeta primers and 13 Jbeta primers. Measured with immunoSEQ multiplex PCR; TCRdb has only the in-frame clones, and not every one. The table shows 160,000 or so clones, with 65% to 85% occurring only once. The chain couples TRBV19 to TRBJ2-3, with 10 bases fitting TRBD2. Sequenced input: PBMCs. This clonotype was sampled from a woman between 18 and 29 years old in good health and CMV-seronegative. For the CDR3, the DNA is TGTGCCAGTAGTATGCTAGCGGGGGGCACAGATACGCAGTATTTT. Amino acids: CASSMLAGGTDTQYF.